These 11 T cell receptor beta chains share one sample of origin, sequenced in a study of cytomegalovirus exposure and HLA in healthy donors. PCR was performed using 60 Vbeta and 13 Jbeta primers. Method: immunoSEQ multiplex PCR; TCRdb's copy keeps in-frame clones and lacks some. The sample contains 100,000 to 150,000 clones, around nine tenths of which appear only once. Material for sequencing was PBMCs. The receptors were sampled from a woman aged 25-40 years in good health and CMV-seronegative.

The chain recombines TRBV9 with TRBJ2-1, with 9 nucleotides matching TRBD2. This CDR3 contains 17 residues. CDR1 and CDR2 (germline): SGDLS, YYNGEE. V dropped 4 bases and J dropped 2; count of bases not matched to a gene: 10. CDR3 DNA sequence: TGTGCCAGCAGCCTCCAGCCTAGCGGGACAACCTACAATGAGCAGTTCTTC. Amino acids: CASSLQPSGTTYNEQFF.

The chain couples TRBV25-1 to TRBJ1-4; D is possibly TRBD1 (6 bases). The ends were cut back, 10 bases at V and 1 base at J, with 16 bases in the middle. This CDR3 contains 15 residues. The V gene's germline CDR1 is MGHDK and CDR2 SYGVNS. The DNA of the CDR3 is TGTGCCACCCAGGCAGGGGTTGGAACTAATGAAAAACTGTTTTTT. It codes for CATQAGVGTNEKLFF. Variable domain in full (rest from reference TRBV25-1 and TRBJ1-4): EADIYQTPRYLVIGTGKKITLECSQTMGHDKMYWYQQDPGMELHLIHYSYGVNSTEKGDLSSESTVSRIRTEHFPLTLESARPSHTSQYLCATQAGVGTNEKLFFGSGTQLSVL.

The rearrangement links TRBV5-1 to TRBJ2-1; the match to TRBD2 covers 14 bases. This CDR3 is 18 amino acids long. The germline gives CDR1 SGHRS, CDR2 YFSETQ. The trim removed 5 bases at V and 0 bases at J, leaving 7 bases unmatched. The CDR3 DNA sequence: TGCGCCAGCAGTTCCGGGACTAGCGGGAGAAGCTCCTACAATGAGCAGTTCTTC. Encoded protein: CASSSGTSGRSSYNEQFF.

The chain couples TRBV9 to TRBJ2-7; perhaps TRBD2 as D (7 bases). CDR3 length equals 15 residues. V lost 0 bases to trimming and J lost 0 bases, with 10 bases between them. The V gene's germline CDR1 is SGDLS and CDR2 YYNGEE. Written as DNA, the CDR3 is TGTGCCAGCAGCGTAGGCGGGGGCCACTCCTACGAGCAGTACTTC. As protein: CASSVGGGHSYEQYF. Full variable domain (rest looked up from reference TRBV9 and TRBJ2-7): DSGVTQTPKHLITATGQRVTLRCSPRSGDLSVYWYQQSLDQGLQFLIQYYNGEERAKGNILERFSAQQFPDLHSELNLSSLELGDSALYFCASSVGGGHSYEQYFGPGTRLTVT.

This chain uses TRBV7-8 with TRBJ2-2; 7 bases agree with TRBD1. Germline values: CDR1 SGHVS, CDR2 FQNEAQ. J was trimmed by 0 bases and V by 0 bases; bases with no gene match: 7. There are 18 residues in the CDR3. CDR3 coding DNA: TGTGCCAGCAGCTTAGCCACTCGGGACAGCGCGAACACCGGGGAGCTGTTTTTT. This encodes CASSLATRDSANTGELFF.

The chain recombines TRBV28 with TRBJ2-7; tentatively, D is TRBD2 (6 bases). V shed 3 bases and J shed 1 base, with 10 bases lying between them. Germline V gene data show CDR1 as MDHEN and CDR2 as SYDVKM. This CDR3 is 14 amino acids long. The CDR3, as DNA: TGTGCCAGCAGTTTTCGCGGGGAGTCCTACGAGCAGTACTTC. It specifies CASSFRGESYEQYF.

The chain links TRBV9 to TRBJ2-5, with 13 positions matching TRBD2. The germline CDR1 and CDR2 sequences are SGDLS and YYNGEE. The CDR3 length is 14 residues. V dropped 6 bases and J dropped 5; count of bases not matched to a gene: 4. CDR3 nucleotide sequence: TGTGCCAGCACCCGGACTAGCGGGAGTGAGACCCAGTACTTC. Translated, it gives CASTRTSGSETQYF. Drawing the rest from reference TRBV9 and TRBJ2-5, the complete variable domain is DSGVTQTPKHLITATGQRVTLRCSPRSGDLSVYWYQQSLDQGLQFLIQYYNGEERAKGNILERFSAQQFPDLHSELNLSSLELGDSALYFCASTRTSGSETQYFGPGTRLLVL.

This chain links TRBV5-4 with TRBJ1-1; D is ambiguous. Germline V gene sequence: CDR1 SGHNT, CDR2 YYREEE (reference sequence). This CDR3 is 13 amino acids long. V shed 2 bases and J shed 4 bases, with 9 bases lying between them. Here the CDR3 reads CASSFPSGTEAFF. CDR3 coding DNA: TGTGCCAGCAGCTTCCCTTCGGGCACTGAAGCTTTCTTT.

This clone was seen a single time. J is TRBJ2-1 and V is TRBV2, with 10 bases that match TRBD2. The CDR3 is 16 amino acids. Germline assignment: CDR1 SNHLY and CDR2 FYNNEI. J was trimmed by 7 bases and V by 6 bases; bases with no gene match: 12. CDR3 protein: CASRLQSGRARNEQFF. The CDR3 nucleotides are TGTGCCAGCAGACTCCAGAGCGGGAGGGCGCGGAATGAGCAGTTCTTC.

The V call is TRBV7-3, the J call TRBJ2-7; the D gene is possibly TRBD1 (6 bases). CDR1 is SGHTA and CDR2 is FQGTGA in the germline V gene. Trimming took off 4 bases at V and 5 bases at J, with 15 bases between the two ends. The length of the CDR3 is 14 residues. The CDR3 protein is CASSSYTGNDEQYF. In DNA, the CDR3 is TGTGCCAGCAGCTCATATACAGGGAATGACGAGCAGTACTTC. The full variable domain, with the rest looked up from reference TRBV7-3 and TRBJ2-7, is GAGVSQTPSNKVTEKGKYVELRCDPISGHTALYWYRQSLGQGPEFLIYFQGTGAADDSGLPNDRFFAVRPEGSVSTLKIQRTERGDSAVYLCASSSYTGNDEQYFGPGTRLTVT.

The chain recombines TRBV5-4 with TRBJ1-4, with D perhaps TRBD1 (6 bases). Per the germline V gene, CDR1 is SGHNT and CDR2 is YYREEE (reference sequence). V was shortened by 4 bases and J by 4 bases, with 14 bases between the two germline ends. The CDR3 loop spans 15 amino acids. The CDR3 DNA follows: TGTGCCAGCAGCCGGTCGACAGGCGTTAATGAAAAACTGTTTTTT. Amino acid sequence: CASSRSTGVNEKLFF.